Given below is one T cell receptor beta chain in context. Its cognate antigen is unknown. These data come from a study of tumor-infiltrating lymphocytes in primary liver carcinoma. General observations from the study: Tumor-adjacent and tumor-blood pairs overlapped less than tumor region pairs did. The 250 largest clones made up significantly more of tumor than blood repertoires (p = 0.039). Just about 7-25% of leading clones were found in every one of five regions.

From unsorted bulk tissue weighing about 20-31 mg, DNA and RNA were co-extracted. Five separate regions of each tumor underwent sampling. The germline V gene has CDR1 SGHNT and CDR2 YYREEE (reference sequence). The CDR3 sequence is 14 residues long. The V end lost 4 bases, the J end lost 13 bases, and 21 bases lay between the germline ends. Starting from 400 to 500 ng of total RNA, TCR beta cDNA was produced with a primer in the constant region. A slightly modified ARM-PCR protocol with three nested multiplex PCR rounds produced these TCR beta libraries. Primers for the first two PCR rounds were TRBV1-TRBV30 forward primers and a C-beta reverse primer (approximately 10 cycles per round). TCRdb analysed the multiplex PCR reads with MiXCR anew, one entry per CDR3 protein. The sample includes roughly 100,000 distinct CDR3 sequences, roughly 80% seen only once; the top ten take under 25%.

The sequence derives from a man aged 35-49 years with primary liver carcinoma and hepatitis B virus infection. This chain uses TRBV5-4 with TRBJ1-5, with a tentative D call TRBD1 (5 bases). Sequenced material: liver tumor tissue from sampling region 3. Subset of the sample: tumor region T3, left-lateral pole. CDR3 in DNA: TGTGCCAGCAGCCCAGGGCTTAGCAATCAGCTTCAGCATTTT. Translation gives CASSPGLSNQLQHF.